This TCR beta chain came from a study of T cell responses to AZD1222 COVID-19 vaccine (dated by TCRdb to the early 2020s). A note on the overall study: AZD1222 recipients whose second dose came at about 4 weeks and those whose second dose came at about 12 weeks were combined into one group, since spike-specific TCR depth and breadth did not differ between the two schedules. TCR sequencing covered 230 or so trial participants: about 210 given two doses of AZD1222 and around 26 given two doses of MenACWY control vaccine. Enrollment into the trials was organized by age into subgroups of 18-55, 56-69 and 70-plus years, and those subgroups contained roughly 150, 30 and 60 TCR-sequenced participants, respectively. What the work shows at the level of the full study, not this receptor alone: Spike-specific TCR breadth and depth rose significantly after two AZD1222 doses compared with day 0 and with MenACWY recipients. Reportedly, almost half of the unique spike-specific TCRs recognized epitopes lying outside the regions that are mutated in the B.1.351 and B.1.1.7 variants. Conclusions about previously exposed vaccinees were limited because only six AZD1222 recipients were SARS-CoV-2 seropositive at baseline. Participants were mostly white British and included more females than males, and it was suggested by the authors that clonal diversity may have been underestimated. CD4 TCRs associated with the vaccine covered the entire spike protein, and the dominant responses were in regions 160-218 and 743-854. Because no samples from the day 14 peak response were available, repertoires could be characterized only after the peak T cell response. In the small 56-69-year group, the increase in depth fell short of significance, most likely because of low power.

Explained via the paper, the time point label denotes: baseline before first vaccination. Samples from vaccinated people were obtained from the UK trials COV001 and COV002, which included a single-blind randomized controlled phase 2/3 trial of AZD1222 (ChAdOx1 nCoV-19) in healthy adults. Trial participant PBMC samples were collected at day 0 and day 28 after the second dose for TCRbeta chain sequencing. The CDR3 regions of human TCRbeta chains were subjected to immunosequencing. The authors processed their data as follows. Repertoire TCRs were checked for matches against a reference library of SARS-CoV-2-specific TCRs that had been generated using the MIRA antigen-specificity platform. Breadth meant the fraction of unique TCRs that were SARS-CoV-2-associated, whereas depth meant the fraction of total T cells that were SARS-CoV-2-associated. Using the MIRA data, each spike-specific TCR was assigned both to the spike region to which the TCR was reactive and to a CD4 or CD8 class. Log10-transformed breadth and depth values were compared by one-way ANOVA with Sidak's multiple comparisons tests. TCRdb stores this immuneACCESS table with in-frame sequences only. Part of the clones is absent; in the studies checked, under half of the shortfall reflects unresolved V genes, and no reason is known for the rest. Clone size and the V and J calls come from that table; the DNA yielded D and trimming. This sample has about 110,000 clones in its table, and approximately 86% of those were observed once. The ten largest clones capture less than 3.5% of the sample.

Relative to germline, V is 0 bases shorter and J is 4 bases shorter, with 13 bases between their ends. From the cysteine up to the phenylalanine, the CDR3 has a length of 14 residues. CDR3 DNA is the only sequence kept; it has 42 bases, read in frame from the first base. The germline V gene encodes CDR1 SQVTM and CDR2 ANQGSEA. Comments on this clone: The specificity of this receptor is unknown. Base qualities are not provided; no much larger clone lies one nucleotide away.

The specimen comprised peripheral blood, sampled on day 0 of AZD1222 vaccination. The clonotype was recovered from an adult in good health. Rearrangement joined TRBV29-1 to TRBJ2-7; 5 matching bases give a weak D call of TRBD1. The DNA sequence is given as TGCAGCGTTGAAGACAGGGCAAGTTTTTACGAGCAGTACTTC. Its translation reads: CSVEDRASFYEQYF.